The next 32 T cell receptor beta chains were all read from a single sample in a study of beta chain features in type 1 diabetes. Every bit of the isolated RNA underwent reverse transcription, so sequencing read expressed TCRB transcripts. Sequencing was performed with immunoSEQ multiplex PCR; in TCRdb, only in-frame clones are kept and a portion is missing. The data show 400,000 to 600,000 clones, 30% seen once. The specimen sequenced was naive CD4+ T cells from blood. The receptors derive from a man aged 18 to 30 in good health.

This clone was counted only a few times. The rearrangement links TRBV28 to TRBJ2-1, with D maybe TRBD1 (5 bases). Trimming pared 9 bases from V and 5 bases from J, leaving 20 bases between. CDR3 size: 15 residues. Germline V gene lookup returns CDR1 MDHEN and CDR2 SYDVKM. DNA for the CDR3: TGTGCCAGTATACGGAACCGGGCAGGGAACAATGAGCAGTTCTTC. Protein sequence: CASIRNRAGNNEQFF. Looking up the rest from reference TRBV28 and TRBJ2-1 gives the full variable domain: DVKVTQSSRYLVKRTGEKVFLECVQDMDHENMFWYRQDPGLGLRLIYFSYDVKMKEKGDIPEGYSVSREKKERFSLILESASTNQTSMYLCASIRNRAGNNEQFFGPGTRLTVL.

The rearrangement joins TRBV5-6 to TRBJ1-1; D call uncertain. The CDR3 consists of 14 residues. Germline-derived CDR1 and CDR2 are SGHDT and YYEEEE. Trimming shortened V by 2 bases and J by 0 bases, and 8 bases separated the two germline ends. The CDR3 is CASSFLTVNTEAFF. CDR3 coding DNA: TGTGCCAGCAGCTTCCTGACCGTGAACACTGAAGCTTTCTTT.

The CDR3 is CASSLGDISNQPQHF. CDR3 in DNA: TGCGCCAGCAGCTTGGGGGACATTAGCAATCAGCCCCAGCATTTT. The chain employs TRBV5-1 and TRBJ1-5; D possibly corresponds to TRBD1 (6 bases). This CDR3 contains 15 residues. The germline V gene encodes CDR1 SGHRS and CDR2 YFSETQ. V gave up 0 bases and J gave up 0 bases, with 7 bases separating them.

This clone was seen a few times. The rearrangement uses TRBV10-3 and TRBJ1-1; D unresolved. Between the trimmed V and J ends, which lost 3 bases and 7 bases, there was a span of 6 bases. Germline V gene sequence: CDR1 ENHRY, CDR2 SYGVKD. The CDR3 runs to 11 residues. CDR3 bases: TGTGCCATCAGTGATTACAGTGAAGCTTTCTTT. Encoded protein: CAISDYSEAFF.

The chain recombines TRBV6-5 with TRBJ2-3, with 10 bases matching TRBD2. This CDR3 region has 14 residues. Trimming removed 9 bases from V and 3 bases from J; junction bases left unmatched: 6. Germline V gene lookup returns CDR1 MNHEY and CDR2 SVGAGI. In DNA form, the CDR3 reads TGTGCCAGTTCTCCGGGACTAGCGACAGATACGCAGTATTTT. Amino acid sequence: CASSPGLATDTQYF.

This chain uses TRBV30 with TRBJ2-5, with 7 bases matching TRBD1. Trimming at V came to 2 bases and at J to 4 bases, leaving 7 bases not matched to a gene. The CDR3 loop spans 14 amino acids. Germline CDR1 GTSNPN, CDR2 SVGIG (reference sequence). The CDR3 sequence: CAWSRRGGLETQYF. DNA for the CDR3: TGTGCCTGGAGTCGACGAGGGGGCTTAGAGACCCAGTACTTC. Full variable domain (outside the CDR3, taken from reference TRBV30 and TRBJ2-5): SQTIHQWPATLVQPVGSPLSLECTVEGTSNPNLYWYRQAAGRGLQLLFYSVGIGQISSEVPQNLSASRPQDRQFILSSKKLLLSDSGFYLCAWSRRGGLETQYFGPGTRLLVL.

The rearrangement joins TRBV4-3 to TRBJ1-2, with D maybe TRBD1 (6 bases). The V gene's germline CDR1 is LGHNA and CDR2 YSLEER. CDR3 length: 14 residues. Trimming took off 3 bases at V and 8 bases at J, with 16 bases between the two ends. This CDR3 is CASSHRTGISGYTF. For the CDR3, the DNA is TGCGCCAGCAGCCACCGAACAGGGATAAGCGGCTACACCTTC.

About this clone: The sample carries other DNA sequences with the same CDR3. V and J are TRBV14 and TRBJ2-1; D gene uncertain. Between the trimmed V and J ends, which lost 3 bases and 4 bases, there was a span of 1 base. This CDR3 comprises 11 residues. The germline gives CDR1 SGHDN, CDR2 FVKESK. CDR3 loop: CASSQYNEQFF. CDR3 DNA: TGTGCCAGCAGCCAGTACAATGAGCAGTTCTTC.

The V call is TRBV7-6, the J call TRBJ2-7, with TRBD2 matching 12 bases. This CDR3 is 14 amino acids long. From germline, CDR1 is SGHVS and CDR2 FNYEAQ. V lost 6 bases and J lost 6; bases outside the gene matches: 6. The CDR3, as DNA: TGTGCCAGCAGTGGAGGACTAGCGGGAATCGAGCAGTACTTC. It translates to CASSGGLAGIEQYF.

Of note for this clone: Distinct nucleotide sequences in the sample also encode this CDR3. The rearrangement links TRBV7-9 to TRBJ2-7; D gene unclear. The CDR3 is 14 amino acids. The V gene lost 5 bases and the J gene lost 0 bases, with 11 bases spanning the gap. From germline, CDR1 is SEHNR and CDR2 FQNEAQ (reference sequence). This CDR3 is CASSLEPSSYEQYF. The CDR3 DNA sequence: TGTGCCAGCAGCCTCGAACCCAGCTCCTACGAGCAGTACTTC.

This sequence joins TRBV10-3 and TRBJ2-1, with 12 bases that match TRBD2. V lost 9 bases to trimming and J lost 4 bases; unmatched junction nucleotides: 7. From germline, CDR1 is ENHRY and CDR2 SYGVKD. CDR3 length equals 15 residues. CDR3 protein: CAISGTSGPYNEQFF. The CDR3 DNA is TGTGCCATATCCGGGACTAGCGGGCCTTACAATGAGCAGTTCTTC.

V is TRBV10-3 and J is TRBJ2-7, with TRBD1 as a possible D gene (5 bases). This CDR3 spans 12 amino acids. Trimming took 10 bases from V and 5 from J, leaving 15 bases between them. Germline CDR1 is ENHRY and CDR2 is SYGVKD. Here the CDR3 reads CATQTREDEQYF. CDR3 in DNA: TGTGCCACCCAAACCAGGGAAGACGAGCAGTACTTC.

The V gene is TRBV28, the J gene TRBJ2-1; 7 bases are shared with TRBD1. The CDR3 length is 15 residues. Per the germline V gene, CDR1 is MDHEN and CDR2 is SYDVKM. V shed 6 bases, J shed 7 bases, and the junction held 12 bases outside the gene matches. The CDR3 bases are TGTGCCAGCAGCCCAACCACAGGGGTAAAGAATGAGCAGTTCTTC. This encodes CASSPTTGVKNEQFF.

The table lists this clone with a few counts. In DNA, the CDR3 is TGTGCCAGCAGCGTCTCGGGCCGCACCGGGGAGCTGTTTTTT. It is translated as CASSVSGRTGELFF. The J gene is TRBJ2-2, the V gene TRBV9; D is undetermined. This CDR3 contains 14 residues. Germline V CDR1 and CDR2: SGDLS, YYNGEE. V was pared by 2 bases and J by 4 bases, with 9 bases between.

This clone was seen a few times. V is TRBV30 and J is TRBJ2-3, with D perhaps TRBD2 (5 bases). There are 13 residues in the CDR3. V lost 3 bases, J lost 5 bases, and 12 bases lay in between. Germline assignment: CDR1 GTSNPN and CDR2 SVGIG (reference sequence). CDR3 coding DNA: TGTGCCTGGAGGCTCAAAGGAGGAGATACGCAGTATTTT. This encodes CAWRLKGGDTQYF.

The gene calls are TRBV30 and TRBJ2-2, with no clear D. Per germline, CDR1 GTSNPN and CDR2 SVGIG (reference sequence). The CDR3 consists of 14 residues. Trimming took off 4 bases at V and 1 base at J, with 10 bases between the two ends. CDR3 nucleotide sequence: TGTGCCTGGACACCCGGGTGGAACACCGGGGAGCTGTTTTTT. Translating it yields CAWTPGWNTGELFF.

The rearrangement links TRBV7-2 to TRBJ2-1; TRBD1 matches at 10 bases. The CDR3 sequence is 15 residues long. The ends lost 2 bases at V and 8 bases at J; junction bases unmatched: 6. In germline, CDR1 is SGHTA, CDR2 FQGNSA. The CDR3 sequence is CASSLMGQGSDEQFF. In DNA form, the CDR3 reads TGTGCCAGCAGCTTAATGGGACAGGGGAGCGATGAGCAGTTCTTC.

As for this clone: The sample carries other DNA sequences with the same CDR3. The CDR3 protein is CSVGVPGNEQFF. In DNA, the CDR3 is TGCAGCGTTGGCGTCCCGGGCAATGAGCAGTTCTTC. The chain is built from TRBV29-1 and TRBJ2-1; no clear D. CDR1 is SQVTM and CDR2 is ANQGSEA in the germline V gene. V shed 4 bases and J shed 6 bases, with 10 bases lying between them. The CDR3 spans 12 residues.

The rearrangement joins TRBV27 to TRBJ1-1, with TRBD1 as a possible D gene (6 bases). This CDR3 is built from 14 residues. V was shortened by 4 bases and J by 4 bases, with 13 bases between the two germline ends. CDR1 MNHEY and CDR2 SMNVEV come from the germline V gene (reference sequence). The DNA of the CDR3 is TGTGCCAGCAGTTCAGCCACAGGGTCCACTGAAGCTTTCTTT. This translates into CASSSATGSTEAFF.

With regard to this clone: The junction differs from germline at one of its ends, possibly a read error. J is TRBJ2-7 and V is TRBV15; D is possibly TRBD1 or TRBD2 (5 bases each). From germline, CDR1 is LNHNV and CDR2 YYDKDF (reference sequence). CDR3 length equals 17 residues. The CDR3 loop reads CATSRDIPGPSSYEQYF. CDR3 DNA sequence: TGTGCCACCAGTAGAGATATTCCGGGGCCGAGCTCCTACGAGCAGTACTTC.

This chain links TRBV10-3 with TRBJ2-1, with 16 bases that match TRBD2. After removal of 6 bases from V and 9 bases from J, the junction contained 5 bases not matched to a gene. The germline CDR1 and CDR2 sequences are ENHRY and SYGVKD. This CDR3 is built from 15 residues. CDR3 region: CAIRGTSGRAGEQFF. The CDR3 nucleotides are TGTGCCATCAGGGGGACTAGCGGGAGGGCTGGTGAGCAGTTCTTC.

The rearrangement links TRBV30 to TRBJ2-5; 8 nucleotides line up with TRBD1. CDR1 is GTSNPN, CDR2 SVGIG, per germline (reference sequence). The CDR3 sequence is 15 residues long. The J segment lost 0 bases and the V segment lost 1 base, leaving 4 bases of the junction unmatched. The CDR3 loop is CAWSGTGFYQETQYF. The CDR3 nucleotides are TGTGCCTGGAGTGGGACAGGGTTTTACCAAGAGACCCAGTACTTC.

J is TRBJ2-1 and V is TRBV6-5; the match to TRBD2 covers 7 bases. V trimming: 6 bases; J trimming: 6 bases; junction bases outside the gene matches: 5. The CDR3 runs to 13 residues. The germline CDR1 and CDR2 sequences are MNHEY and SVGAGI. CDR3 bases: TGTGCCAGCAGCCCGCCGGGAGGCAATGAGCAGTTCTTC. The encoded protein is CASSPPGGNEQFF.

This clone was observed a handful of times. V gene TRBV19 combines with J gene TRBJ2-1; 10 positions match TRBD1. Losses at the gene ends were 6 bases for V and 3 bases for J; bases not matched to a gene: 5. This CDR3 has 15 residues. Germline V CDR1 and CDR2: LNHDA, SQIVND (reference sequence). The DNA for the CDR3 is TGTGCCAGTAGCAGGGGACAGGGGAACTACAATGAGCAGTTCTTC. Encoded protein: CASSRGQGNYNEQFF.

Concerning this clone itself: This sample includes further DNA sequences coding for the same CDR3. This chain joins TRBV7-2 and TRBJ2-1; D unresolved. CDR1 is SGHTA, CDR2 FQGNSA, per germline. Trimming took off 1 base at V and 4 bases at J, with 5 bases between the two ends. CDR3 length: 13 amino acids. CDR3 loop: CASSLGTYNEQFF. DNA for the CDR3: TGTGCCAGCAGCTTAGGCACTTACAATGAGCAGTTCTTC.

DNA for the CDR3: TGCAGCGCTGGATCAAGAGAGACCCAGTACTTC. Translating gives CSAGSRETQYF. The chain joins TRBV29-1 to TRBJ2-5, with D uncertain. Trimming shortened V by 7 bases and J by 4 bases, and 10 bases separated the two germline ends. CDR1 and CDR2 from the germline V gene are SQVTM and ANQGSEA. The CDR3 consists of 11 residues.

This clone was counted only a few times. The chain recombines TRBV7-9 with TRBJ2-3; 12 nucleotides agree with TRBD2. J gave up 3 bases and V 5 bases, and 6 bases lay outside the gene matches. The CDR3 consists of 16 residues. CDR1 and CDR2 from the germline V gene are SEHNR and FQNEAQ (reference sequence). Written as DNA, the CDR3 is TGTGCCAGCAGCCCCCGGACTAGCGGGACGACAGATACGCAGTATTTT. Translation: CASSPRTSGTTDTQYF.

In its sample, this clone was seen a few times. This chain links TRBV2 with TRBJ1-5; the D is unclear. CDR1 is SNHLY, CDR2 FYNNEI, per germline. Trimming removed 2 bases from V and 2 bases from J, with 13 bases in between. The CDR3 spans 16 residues. The CDR3 sequence is CASSESSGLGNQPQHF. The CDR3 nucleotides read TGTGCCAGCAGTGAATCATCCGGGTTGGGCAATCAGCCCCAGCATTTT.

The chain carries TRBV7-2 and TRBJ2-5; tentative D call: TRBD2 (6 bases). The CDR3 sequence is 14 residues long. V lost 2 bases and J 2 bases, leaving 9 bases between the germline ends. The germline V gene encodes CDR1 SGHTA and CDR2 FQGNSA. CDR3 coding DNA: TGTGCCAGCAGCTTAACGGGAGCACAAGAGACCCAGTACTTC. It specifies CASSLTGAQETQYF.

The table lists this clone with a few counts. The chain is built from TRBV13 and TRBJ2-7, with a tentative D call TRBD1 (5 bases). The CDR3 loop spans 13 amino acids. With 7 bases removed from V and 5 bases from J, the gap between germline ends came to 15 bases. CDR1 and CDR2 from the germline V gene are PRHDT and FYEKMQ (reference sequence). The CDR3 loop is CASTRGRVHEQYF. CDR3 nucleotide sequence: TGTGCCAGCACGCGCGGCAGGGTTCACGAGCAGTACTTC. The full variable domain, rest sourced from reference TRBV13 and TRBJ2-7, is AAGVIQSPRHLIKEKRETATLKCYPIPRHDTVYWYQQGPGQDPQFLISFYEKMQSDKGSIPDRFSAQQFSDYHSELNMSSLELGDSALYFCASTRGRVHEQYFGPGTRLTVT.

This clone appeared a few times. The chain has TRBV30 and TRBJ2-3, with unresolved D. The V gene's germline CDR1 is GTSNPN and CDR2 SVGIG (reference sequence). The CDR3 runs to 13 residues. Trimming removed 2 bases at V and 3 bases at J, with 9 bases between. CDR3: CAWSKGFTDTQYF. The DNA for the CDR3 is TGTGCCTGGAGTAAAGGATTTACAGATACGCAGTATTTT.

This chain connects TRBV5-1 to TRBJ2-7; possible D gene TRBD2, 5 bases. The CDR3 has 15 residues. V dropped 2 bases and J dropped 0 bases, with 12 bases sitting between them. CDR1 is SGHRS, CDR2 YFSETQ, per germline. The CDR3, as DNA: TGCGCCAGCAGCTTAATACAAGGGAGCTCCTACGAGCAGTACTTC. This encodes CASSLIQGSSYEQYF.